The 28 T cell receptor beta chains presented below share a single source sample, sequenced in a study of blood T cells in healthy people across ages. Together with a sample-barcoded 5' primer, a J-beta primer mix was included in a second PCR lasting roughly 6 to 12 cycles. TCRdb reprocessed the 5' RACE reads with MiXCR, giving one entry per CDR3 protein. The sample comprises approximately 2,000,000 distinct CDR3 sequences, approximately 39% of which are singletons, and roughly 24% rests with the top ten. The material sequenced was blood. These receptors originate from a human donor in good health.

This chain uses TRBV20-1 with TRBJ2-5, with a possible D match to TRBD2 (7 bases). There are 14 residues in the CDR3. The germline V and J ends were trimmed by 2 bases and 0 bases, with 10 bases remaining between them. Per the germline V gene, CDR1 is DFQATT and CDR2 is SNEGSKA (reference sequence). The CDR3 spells CSARIGGHQETQYF. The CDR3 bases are TGCAGTGCTAGAATCGGGGGGCACCAAGAGACCCAGTACTTC.

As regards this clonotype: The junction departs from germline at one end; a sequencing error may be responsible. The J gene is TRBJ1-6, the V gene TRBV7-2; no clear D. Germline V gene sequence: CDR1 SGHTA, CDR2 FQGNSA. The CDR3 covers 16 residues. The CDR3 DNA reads TGTGCCAGCAGCTTAGTGGCAGTTTTTTATAATTTACCCCTCCACTTT. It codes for CASSLVAVFYNLPLHF.

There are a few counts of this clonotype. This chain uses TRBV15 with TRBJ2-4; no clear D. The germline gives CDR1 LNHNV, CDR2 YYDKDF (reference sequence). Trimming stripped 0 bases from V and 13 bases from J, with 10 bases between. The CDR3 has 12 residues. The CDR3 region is CATSRDHDEQYF. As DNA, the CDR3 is TGTGCCACCAGCAGAGATCACGATGAGCAGTACTTC.

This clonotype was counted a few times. CDR3 in amino acids: CASSLPMVAGHDTQYF. CDR3 in DNA: TGTGCCAGCAGCTTACCCATGGTAGCGGGACACGATACGCAGTATTTT. The V and J genes are TRBV7-8 and TRBJ2-3, with 8 bases aligning to TRBD2. J gave up 6 bases and V 2 bases, and 10 bases lay outside the gene matches. This CDR3 is built from 16 residues. CDR1 SGHVS and CDR2 FQNEAQ come from the germline V gene. Together with reference TRBV7-8 and TRBJ2-3, the CDR3 gives the full variable domain: GAGVSQSPRYKVAKRGQDVALRCDPISGHVSLFWYQQALGQGPEFLTYFQNEAQLDKSGLPSDRFFAERPEGSVSTLKIQRTQQEDSAVYLCASSLPMVAGHDTQYFGPGTRLTVL.

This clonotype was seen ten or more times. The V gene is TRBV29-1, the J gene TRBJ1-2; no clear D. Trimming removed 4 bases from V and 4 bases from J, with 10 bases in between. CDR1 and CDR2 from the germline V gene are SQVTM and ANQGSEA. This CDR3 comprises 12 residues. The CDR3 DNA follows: TGCAGCGTTGCTCAGGAGCCCTATGGCTACACCTTC. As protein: CSVAQEPYGYTF.

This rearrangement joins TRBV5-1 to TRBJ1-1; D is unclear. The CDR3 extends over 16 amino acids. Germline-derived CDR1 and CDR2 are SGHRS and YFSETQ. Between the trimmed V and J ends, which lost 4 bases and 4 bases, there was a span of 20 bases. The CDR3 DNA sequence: TGCGCCAGCAGCAGCCTCGTAGACCCCCGATTCACTGAAGCTTTCTTT. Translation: CASSSLVDPRFTEAFF.

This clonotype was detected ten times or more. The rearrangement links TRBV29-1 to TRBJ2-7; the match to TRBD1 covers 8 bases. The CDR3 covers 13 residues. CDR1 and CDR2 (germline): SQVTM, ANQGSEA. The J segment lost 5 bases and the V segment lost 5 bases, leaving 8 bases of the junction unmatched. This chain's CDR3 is CSVSNHRGNEQYF. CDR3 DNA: TGCAGCGTTAGCAATCACAGGGGGAACGAGCAGTACTTC.

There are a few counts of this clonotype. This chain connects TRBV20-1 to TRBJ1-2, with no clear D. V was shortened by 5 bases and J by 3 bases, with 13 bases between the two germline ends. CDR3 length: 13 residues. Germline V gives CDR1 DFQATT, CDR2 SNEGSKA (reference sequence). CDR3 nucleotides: TGCAGTGCTCGGACCACACCCGACTATGGCTACACCTTC. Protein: CSARTTPDYGYTF.

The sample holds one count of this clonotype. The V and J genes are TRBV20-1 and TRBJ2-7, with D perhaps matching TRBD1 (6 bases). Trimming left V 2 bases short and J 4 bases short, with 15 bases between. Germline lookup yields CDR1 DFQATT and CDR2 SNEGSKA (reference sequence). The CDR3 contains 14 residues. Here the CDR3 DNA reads TGCAGTGCTAGACCAAAAACAGGGATTTACGAGCAGTACTTC. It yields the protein CSARPKTGIYEQYF.

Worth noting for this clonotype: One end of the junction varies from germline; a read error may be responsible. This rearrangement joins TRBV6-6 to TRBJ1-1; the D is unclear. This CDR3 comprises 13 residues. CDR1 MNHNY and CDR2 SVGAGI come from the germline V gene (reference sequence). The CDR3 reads CTSSYSSVTEAFF. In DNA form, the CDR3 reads TGTACCAGCAGTTACTCGAGCGTAACTGAAGCTTTCTTT.

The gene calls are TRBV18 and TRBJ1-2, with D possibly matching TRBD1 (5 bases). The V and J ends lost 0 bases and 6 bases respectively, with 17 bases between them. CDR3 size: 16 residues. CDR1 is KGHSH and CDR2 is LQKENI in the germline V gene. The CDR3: CASSPPRQGLRDGYTF. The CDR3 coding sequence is TGTGCCAGCTCACCACCTCGGCAGGGATTACGGGATGGCTACACCTTC.

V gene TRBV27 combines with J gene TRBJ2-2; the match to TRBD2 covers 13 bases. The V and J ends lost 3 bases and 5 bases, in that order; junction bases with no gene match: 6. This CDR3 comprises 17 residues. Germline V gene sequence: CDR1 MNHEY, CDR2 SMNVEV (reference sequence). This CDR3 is CASSLRRTSGGTGELFF. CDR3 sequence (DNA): TGTGCCAGCAGTTTGCGCCGGACTAGCGGGGGTACCGGGGAGCTGTTTTTT.

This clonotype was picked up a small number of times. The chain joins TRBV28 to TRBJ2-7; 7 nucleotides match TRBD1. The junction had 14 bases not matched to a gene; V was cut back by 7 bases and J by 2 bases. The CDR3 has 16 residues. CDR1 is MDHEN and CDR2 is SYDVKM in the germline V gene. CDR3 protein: CASNTISGTAPYEQYF. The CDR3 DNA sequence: TGTGCCAGCAACACAATTTCCGGGACAGCGCCCTACGAGCAGTACTTC.

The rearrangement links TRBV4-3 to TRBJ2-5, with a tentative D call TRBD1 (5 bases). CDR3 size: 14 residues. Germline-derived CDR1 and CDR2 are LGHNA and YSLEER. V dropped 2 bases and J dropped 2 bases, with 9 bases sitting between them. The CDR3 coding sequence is TGCGCCAGCAGCCAAATAGGGGATCAAGAGACCCAGTACTTC. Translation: CASSQIGDQETQYF.

The CDR3 region has the DNA TGCAGTCCAGGGCCCCTTAATTCACCCCTCCACTTT. It codes for CSPGPLNSPLHF. This rearrangement joins TRBV20-1 to TRBJ1-6; tentatively, D is TRBD1 (5 bases). The germline CDR1 and CDR2 sequences are DFQATT and SNEGSKA (reference sequence). The CDR3 loop spans 12 amino acids. The V and J ends lost 8 bases and 6 bases respectively, with 11 bases between them.

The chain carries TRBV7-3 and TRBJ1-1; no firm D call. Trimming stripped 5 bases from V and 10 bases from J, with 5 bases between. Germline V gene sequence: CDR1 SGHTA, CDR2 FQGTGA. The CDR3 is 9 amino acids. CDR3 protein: CASSNGAFF. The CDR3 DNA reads TGTGCCAGCAGCAACGGAGCTTTCTTT.

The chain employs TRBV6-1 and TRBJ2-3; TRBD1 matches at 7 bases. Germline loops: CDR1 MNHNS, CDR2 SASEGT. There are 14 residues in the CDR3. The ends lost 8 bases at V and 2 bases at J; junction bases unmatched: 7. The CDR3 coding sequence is TGTGCCAGCCTACGAACAGGGGTCACAGATACGCAGTATTTT. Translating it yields CASLRTGVTDTQYF.

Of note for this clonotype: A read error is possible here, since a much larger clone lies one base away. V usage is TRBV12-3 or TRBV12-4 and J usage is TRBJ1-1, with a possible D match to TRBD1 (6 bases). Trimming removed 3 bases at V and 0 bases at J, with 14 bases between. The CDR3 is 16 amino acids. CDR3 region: CASSFPSRGVNTEAFF. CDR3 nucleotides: TGTGCCAGCAGTTTCCCCTCAAGGGGGGTGAACACTGAAGCTTTCTTT.

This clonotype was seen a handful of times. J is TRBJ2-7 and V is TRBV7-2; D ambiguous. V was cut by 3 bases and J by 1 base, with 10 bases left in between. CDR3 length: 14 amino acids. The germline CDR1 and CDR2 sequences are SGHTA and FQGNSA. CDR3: CASSFYEGSYEQYF. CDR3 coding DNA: TGTGCCAGCAGCTTTTATGAAGGTTCCTACGAGCAGTACTTC.

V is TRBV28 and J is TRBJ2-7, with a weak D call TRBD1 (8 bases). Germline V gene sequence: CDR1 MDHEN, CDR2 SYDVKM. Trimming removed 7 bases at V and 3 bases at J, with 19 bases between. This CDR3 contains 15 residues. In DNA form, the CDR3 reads TGTGCCAGCACTTTCTGGACAGGGAGGGTCTACGAGCAGTACTTC. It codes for CASTFWTGRVYEQYF. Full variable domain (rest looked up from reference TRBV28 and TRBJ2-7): DVKVTQSSRYLVKRTGEKVFLECVQDMDHENMFWYRQDPGLGLRLIYFSYDVKMKEKGDIPEGYSVSREKKERFSLILESASTNQTSMYLCASTFWTGRVYEQYFGPGTRLTVT.

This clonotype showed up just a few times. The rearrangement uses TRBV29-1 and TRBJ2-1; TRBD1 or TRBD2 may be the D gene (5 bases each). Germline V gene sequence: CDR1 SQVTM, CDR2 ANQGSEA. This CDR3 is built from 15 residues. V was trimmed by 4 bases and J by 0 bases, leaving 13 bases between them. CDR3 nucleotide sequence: TGCAGCGTTGTCGGGACCCCTAGCTCCTACAATGAGCAGTTCTTC. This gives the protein CSVVGTPSSYNEQFF.

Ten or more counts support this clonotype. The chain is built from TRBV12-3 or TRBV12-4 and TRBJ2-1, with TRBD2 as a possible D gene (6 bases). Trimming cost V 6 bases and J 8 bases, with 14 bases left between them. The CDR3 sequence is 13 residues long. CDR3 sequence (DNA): TGTGCCAGCAGAGACCTAGCGTTGGATGAGCAGTTCTTC. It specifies CASRDLALDEQFF.

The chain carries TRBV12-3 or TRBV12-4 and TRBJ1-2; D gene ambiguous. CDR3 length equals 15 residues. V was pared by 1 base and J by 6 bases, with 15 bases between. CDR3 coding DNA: TGTGCCAGCAGTTTAGTTGCCGCTCCGAGGGATGGCTACACCTTC. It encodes CASSLVAAPRDGYTF.

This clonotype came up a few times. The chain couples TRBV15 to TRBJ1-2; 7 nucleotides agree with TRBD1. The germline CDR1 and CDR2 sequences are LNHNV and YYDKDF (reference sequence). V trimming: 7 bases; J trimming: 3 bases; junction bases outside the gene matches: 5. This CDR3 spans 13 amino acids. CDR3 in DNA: TGTGCCACCACAGGGGGGGATTACTATGGCTACACCTTC. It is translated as CATTGGDYYGYTF.

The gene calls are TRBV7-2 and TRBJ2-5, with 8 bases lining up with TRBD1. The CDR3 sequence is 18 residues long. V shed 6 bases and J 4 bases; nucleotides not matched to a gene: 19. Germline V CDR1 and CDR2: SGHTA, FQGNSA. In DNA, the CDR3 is TGTGCCAGCAGTCGAGACTCCGGGACAGGCCCCGTCGGAGAGACCCAGTACTTC. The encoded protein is CASSRDSGTGPVGETQYF.

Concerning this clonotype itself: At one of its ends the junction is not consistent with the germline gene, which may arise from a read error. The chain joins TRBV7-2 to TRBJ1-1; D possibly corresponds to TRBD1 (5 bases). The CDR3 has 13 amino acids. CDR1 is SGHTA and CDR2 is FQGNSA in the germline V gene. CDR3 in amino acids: CASRLGVGAEAFF. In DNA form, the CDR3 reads TGTGCCAGCAGATTAGGGGTTGGCGCCGAAGCTTTCTTT.

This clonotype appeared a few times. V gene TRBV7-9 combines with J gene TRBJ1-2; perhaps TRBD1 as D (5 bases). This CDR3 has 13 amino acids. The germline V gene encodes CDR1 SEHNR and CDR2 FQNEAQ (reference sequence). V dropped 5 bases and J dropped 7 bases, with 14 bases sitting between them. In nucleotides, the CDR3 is TGTGCCAGCAGCCTGGTGGGGGGTTTTGGCTACACCTTC. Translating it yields CASSLVGGFGYTF.

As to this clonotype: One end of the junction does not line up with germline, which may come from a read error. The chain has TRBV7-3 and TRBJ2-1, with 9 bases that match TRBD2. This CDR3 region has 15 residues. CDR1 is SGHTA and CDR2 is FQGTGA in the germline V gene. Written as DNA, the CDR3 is TGTGCCAGCAGCTTAAGCGGGGGGGCTTACAATGAGCAGATCTTC. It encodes CASSLSGGAYNEQIF. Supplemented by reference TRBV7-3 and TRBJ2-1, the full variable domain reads GAGVSQTPSNKVTEKGKYVELRCDPISGHTALYWYRQSLGQGPEFLIYFQGTGAADDSGLPNDRFFAVRPEGSVSTLKIQRTERGDSAVYLCASSLSGGAYNEQIFGPGTRLTVL.